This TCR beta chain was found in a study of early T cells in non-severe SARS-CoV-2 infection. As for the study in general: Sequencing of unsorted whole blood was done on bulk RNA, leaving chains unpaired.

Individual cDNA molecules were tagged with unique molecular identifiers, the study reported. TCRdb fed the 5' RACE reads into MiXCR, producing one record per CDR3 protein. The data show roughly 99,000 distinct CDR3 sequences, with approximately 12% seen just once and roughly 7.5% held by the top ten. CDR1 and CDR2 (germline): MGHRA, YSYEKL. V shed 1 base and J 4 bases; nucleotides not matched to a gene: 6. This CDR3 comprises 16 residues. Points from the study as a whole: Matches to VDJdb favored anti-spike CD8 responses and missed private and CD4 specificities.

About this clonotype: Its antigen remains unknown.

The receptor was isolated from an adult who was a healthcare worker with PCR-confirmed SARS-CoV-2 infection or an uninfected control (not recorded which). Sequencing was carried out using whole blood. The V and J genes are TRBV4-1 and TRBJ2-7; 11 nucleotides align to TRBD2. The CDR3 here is CASSQGVWTSGYEQYF. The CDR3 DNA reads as TGCGCCAGCAGCCAAGGGGTCTGGACTAGCGGGTACGAGCAGTACTTC.